This T cell receptor (beta chain) was retrieved from a study of blood T cells in healthy people across ages. Study-level results: Roughly linearly, TCR beta diversity per million T cells fell as age increased. Naive T cell percentage and TCR beta diversity correlated strongly. Both higher diversity and more naive CD4+ cells marked long-lived donors when set against aged donors.

It was with a sample-barcoded 5' primer and a J-beta primer mix that a second PCR of about 7 to 12 cycles was run. TCRdb ran MiXCR on the 5' RACE reads and lists one entry per CDR3 protein. The table shows about 1.6 million distinct CDR3 sequences, with about 31% occurring only once. About this clonotype: The antigen is unknown.

After removal of 1 base from V and 3 bases from J, the junction contained 23 bases not matched to a gene. CDR1 is MNHNS, CDR2 SASEGT, per germline. CDR3 length: 22 residues. This receptor was obtained from a woman aged 25-40 years in good health. Sequencing was carried out using blood. The chain joins TRBV6-1 to TRBJ2-7; 11 bases align to TRBD2. CDR3 loop: CASSEGVLLRLAGKGGSYEQYF. Written as DNA, the CDR3 is TGTGCCAGCAGTGAAGGGGTACTTCTCCGACTAGCGGGAAAAGGAGGGAGCTACGAGCAGTACTTC.